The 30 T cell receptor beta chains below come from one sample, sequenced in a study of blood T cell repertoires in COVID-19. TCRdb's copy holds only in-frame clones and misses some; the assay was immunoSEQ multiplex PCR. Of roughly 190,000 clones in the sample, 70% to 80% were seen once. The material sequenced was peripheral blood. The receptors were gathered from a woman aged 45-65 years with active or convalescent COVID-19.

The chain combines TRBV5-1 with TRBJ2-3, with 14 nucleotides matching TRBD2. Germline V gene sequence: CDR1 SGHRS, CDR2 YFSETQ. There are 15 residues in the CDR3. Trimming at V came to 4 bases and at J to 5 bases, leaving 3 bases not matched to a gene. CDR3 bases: TGCGCCAGCAGCCCTGGGACTAGCGGGGGAGATACGCAGTATTTT. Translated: CASSPGTSGGDTQYF.

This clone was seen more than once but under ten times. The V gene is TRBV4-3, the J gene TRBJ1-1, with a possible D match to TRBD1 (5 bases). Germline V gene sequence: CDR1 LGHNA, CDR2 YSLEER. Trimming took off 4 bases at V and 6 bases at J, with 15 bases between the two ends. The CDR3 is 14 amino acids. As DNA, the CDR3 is TGCGCCAGCAGCCCCACCAGGGCCAACCCTGAAGCTTTCTTT. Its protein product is CASSPTRANPEAFF.

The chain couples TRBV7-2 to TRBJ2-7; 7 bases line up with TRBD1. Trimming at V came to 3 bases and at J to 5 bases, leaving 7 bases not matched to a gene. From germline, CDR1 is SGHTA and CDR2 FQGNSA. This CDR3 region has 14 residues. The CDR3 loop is CASSFRQGLDEQYF. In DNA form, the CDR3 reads TGTGCCAGCAGCTTTCGACAGGGTTTGGACGAGCAGTACTTC.

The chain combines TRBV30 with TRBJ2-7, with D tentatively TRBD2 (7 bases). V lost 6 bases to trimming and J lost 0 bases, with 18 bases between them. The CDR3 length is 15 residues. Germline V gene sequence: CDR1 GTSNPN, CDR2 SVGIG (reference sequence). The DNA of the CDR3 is TGTGCCTGTAGGGCCGGGGGGCTAAACTCCTACGAGCAGTACTTC. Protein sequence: CACRAGGLNSYEQYF.

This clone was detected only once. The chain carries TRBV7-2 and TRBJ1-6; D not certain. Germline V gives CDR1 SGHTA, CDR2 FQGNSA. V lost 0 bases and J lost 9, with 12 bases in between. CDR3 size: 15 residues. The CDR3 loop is CASSLASGMGSPLHF. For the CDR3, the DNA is TGTGCCAGCAGCTTAGCATCGGGTATGGGTTCACCCCTCCACTTT.

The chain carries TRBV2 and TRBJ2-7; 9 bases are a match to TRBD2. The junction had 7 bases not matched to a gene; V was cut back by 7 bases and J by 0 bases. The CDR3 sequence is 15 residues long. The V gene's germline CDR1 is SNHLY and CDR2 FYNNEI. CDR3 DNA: TGTGCCAGCAATGGCCTAGCGGGAAGCTCCTACGAGCAGTACTTC. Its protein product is CASNGLAGSSYEQYF.

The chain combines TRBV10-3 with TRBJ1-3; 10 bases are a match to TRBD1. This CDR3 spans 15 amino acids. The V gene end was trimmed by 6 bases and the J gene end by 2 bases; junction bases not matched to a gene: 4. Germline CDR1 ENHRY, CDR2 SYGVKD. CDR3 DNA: TGTGCCATCAGACCCGGACAGGGGGCTGGAAACACCATATATTTT. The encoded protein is CAIRPGQGAGNTIYF.

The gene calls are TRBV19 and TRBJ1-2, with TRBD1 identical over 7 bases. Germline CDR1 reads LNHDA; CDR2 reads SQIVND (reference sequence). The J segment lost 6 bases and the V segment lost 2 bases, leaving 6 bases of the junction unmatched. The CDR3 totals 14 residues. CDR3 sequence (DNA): TGTGCCAGTAGTATACGGACAGGCACCGATGGCTACACCTTC. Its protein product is CASSIRTGTDGYTF.

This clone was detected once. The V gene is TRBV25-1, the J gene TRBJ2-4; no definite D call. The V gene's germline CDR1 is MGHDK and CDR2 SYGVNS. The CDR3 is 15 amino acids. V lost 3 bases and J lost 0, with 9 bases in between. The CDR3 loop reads CASSDPKLAKNIQYF. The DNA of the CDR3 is TGTGCCAGCAGTGATCCTAAACTAGCCAAAAACATTCAGTACTTC.

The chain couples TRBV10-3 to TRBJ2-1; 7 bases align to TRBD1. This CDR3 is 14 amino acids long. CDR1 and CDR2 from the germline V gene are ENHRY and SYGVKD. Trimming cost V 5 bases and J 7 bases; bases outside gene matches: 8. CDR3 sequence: CAISPMTGPNEQFF. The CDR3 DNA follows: TGTGCCATCAGTCCAATGACAGGGCCGAATGAGCAGTTCTTC.

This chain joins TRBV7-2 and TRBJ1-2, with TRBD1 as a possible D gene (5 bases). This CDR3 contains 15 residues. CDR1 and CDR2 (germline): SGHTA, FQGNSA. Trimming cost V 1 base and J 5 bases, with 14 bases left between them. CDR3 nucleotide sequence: TGTGCCAGCAGCTTAGGTGTGACAGCTTCATATGGCTACACCTTC. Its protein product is CASSLGVTASYGYTF.

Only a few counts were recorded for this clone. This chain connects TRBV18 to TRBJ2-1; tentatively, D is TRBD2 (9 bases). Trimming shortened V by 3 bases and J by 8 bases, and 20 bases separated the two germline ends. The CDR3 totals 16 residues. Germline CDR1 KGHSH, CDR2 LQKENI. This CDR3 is CASSPQGAGGPDEQFF. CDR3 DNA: TGTGCCAGCTCACCCCAGGGGGCGGGAGGGCCTGATGAGCAGTTCTTC.

CDR3 nucleotides: TGTGCCAGCAGCACCTGGACTGAAAACATTCAGTACTTC. Its translation is CASSTWTENIQYF. The chain couples TRBV11-2 to TRBJ2-4; TRBD2 might be the D (5 bases). There are 13 residues in the CDR3. Germline V gene sequence: CDR1 SGHAT, CDR2 FQNNGV. Trimming stripped 5 bases from V and 5 bases from J, with 10 bases between.

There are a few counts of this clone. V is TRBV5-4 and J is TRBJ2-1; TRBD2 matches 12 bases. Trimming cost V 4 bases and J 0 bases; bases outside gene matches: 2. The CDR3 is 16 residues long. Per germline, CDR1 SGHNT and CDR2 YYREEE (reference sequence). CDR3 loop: CASSPSGGASYNEQFF. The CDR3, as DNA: TGTGCCAGCAGCCCTAGCGGGGGGGCCTCCTACAATGAGCAGTTCTTC.

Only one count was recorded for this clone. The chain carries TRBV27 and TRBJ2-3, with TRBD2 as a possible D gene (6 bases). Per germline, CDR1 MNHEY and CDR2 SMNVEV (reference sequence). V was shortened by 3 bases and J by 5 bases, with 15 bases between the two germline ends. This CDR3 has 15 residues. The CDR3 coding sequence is TGTGCCAGCAGTTTCTTTCCGGGAGCCATAGATACGCAGTATTTT. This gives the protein CASSFFPGAIDTQYF.

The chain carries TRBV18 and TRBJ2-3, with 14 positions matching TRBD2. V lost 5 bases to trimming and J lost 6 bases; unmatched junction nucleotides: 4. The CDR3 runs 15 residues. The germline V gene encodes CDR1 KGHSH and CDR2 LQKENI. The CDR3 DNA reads TGTGCCAGCTCAAGGACTAGCGGGGGGCCCGATACGCAGTATTTT. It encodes CASSRTSGGPDTQYF.

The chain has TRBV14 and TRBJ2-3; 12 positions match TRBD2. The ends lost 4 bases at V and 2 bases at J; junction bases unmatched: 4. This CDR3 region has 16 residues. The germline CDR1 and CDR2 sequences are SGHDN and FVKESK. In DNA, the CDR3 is TGTGCCAGCAGCCGGGGACTAGCGGGCCTCACAGATACGCAGTATTTT. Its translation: CASSRGLAGLTDTQYF.

CDR3 sequence reads: CASSTGGGYTF. In DNA, the CDR3 is TGTGCCAGCAGTACAGGGGGCGGCTACACCTTC. The chain combines TRBV6-5 with TRBJ1-2; TRBD1 matches 9 bases. The CDR3 has 11 amino acids. The germline gives CDR1 MNHEY, CDR2 SVGAGI. After removal of 5 bases from V and 8 bases from J, the junction contained 0 bases not matched to a gene.

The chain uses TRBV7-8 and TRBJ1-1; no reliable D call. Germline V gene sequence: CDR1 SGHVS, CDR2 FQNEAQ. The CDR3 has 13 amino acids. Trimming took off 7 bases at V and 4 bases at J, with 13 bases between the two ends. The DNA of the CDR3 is TGTGCCAGCACCTATTGGGAGGGCACTGAAGCTTTCTTT. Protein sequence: CASTYWEGTEAFF. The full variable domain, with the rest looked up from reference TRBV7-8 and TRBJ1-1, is GAGVSQSPRYKVAKRGQDVALRCDPISGHVSLFWYQQALGQGPEFLTYFQNEAQLDKSGLPSDRFFAERPEGSVSTLKIQRTQQEDSAVYLCASTYWEGTEAFFGQGTRLTVV.

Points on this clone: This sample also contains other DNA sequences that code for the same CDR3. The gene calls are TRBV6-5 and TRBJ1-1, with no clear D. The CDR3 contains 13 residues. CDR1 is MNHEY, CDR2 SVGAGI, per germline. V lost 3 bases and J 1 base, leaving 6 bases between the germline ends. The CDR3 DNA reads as TGTGCCAGCAGTTATACCGGGAACACTGAAGCTTTCTTT. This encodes CASSYTGNTEAFF.

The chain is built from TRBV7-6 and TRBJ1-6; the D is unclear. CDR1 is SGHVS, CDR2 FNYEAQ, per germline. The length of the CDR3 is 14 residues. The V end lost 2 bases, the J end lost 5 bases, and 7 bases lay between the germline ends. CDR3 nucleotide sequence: TGTGCCAGCAGCTTACGAGTTGATAATTCACCCCTCCACTTT. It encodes CASSLRVDNSPLHF.

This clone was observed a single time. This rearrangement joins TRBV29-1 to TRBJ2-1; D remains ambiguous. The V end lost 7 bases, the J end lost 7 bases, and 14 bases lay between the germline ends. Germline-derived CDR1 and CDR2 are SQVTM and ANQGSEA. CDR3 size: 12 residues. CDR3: CSALRWANEQFF. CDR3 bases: TGCAGCGCCCTCCGATGGGCAAATGAGCAGTTCTTC.

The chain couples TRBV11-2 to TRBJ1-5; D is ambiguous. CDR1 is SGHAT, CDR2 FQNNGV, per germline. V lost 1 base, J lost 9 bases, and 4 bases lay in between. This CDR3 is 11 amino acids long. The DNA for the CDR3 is TGTGCCAGCAGCTTAGGAGGGCCCCAGCATTTT. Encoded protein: CASSLGGPQHF.

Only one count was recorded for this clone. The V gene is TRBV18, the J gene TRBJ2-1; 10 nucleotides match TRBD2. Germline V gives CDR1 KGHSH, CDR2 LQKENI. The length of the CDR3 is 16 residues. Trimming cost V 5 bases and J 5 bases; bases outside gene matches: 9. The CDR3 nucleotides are TGTGCCAGCTCAATCGTTACTAGCGGGGTTCACAATGAGCAGTTCTTC. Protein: CASSIVTSGVHNEQFF.

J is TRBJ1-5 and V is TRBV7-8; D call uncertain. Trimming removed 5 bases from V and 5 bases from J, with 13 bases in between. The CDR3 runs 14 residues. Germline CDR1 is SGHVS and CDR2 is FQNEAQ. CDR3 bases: TGTGCCAGCAGCCTTCCGCCGGGTTATCAGCCCCAGCATTTT. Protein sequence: CASSLPPGYQPQHF.

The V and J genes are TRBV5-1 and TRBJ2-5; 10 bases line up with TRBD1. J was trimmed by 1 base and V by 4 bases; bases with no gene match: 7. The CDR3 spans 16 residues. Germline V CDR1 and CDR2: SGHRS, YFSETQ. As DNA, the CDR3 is TGCGCCAGCAGCCTGACAGGGGGCAAGAGCCAAGAGACCCAGTACTTC. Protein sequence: CASSLTGGKSQETQYF.

Here the CDR3 reads CASSQELRSNTGELFF. CDR3 bases: TGTGCCAGCAGCCAAGAGTTGCGGTCGAACACCGGGGAGCTGTTTTTT. The chain couples TRBV3-1 (or the pseudogene TRBV3-2) to TRBJ2-2; D gene unclear. The CDR3 is made up of 16 amino acids. Germline CDR1 LGHDT, CDR2 YNNKEL (reference sequence). The germline V and J ends were trimmed by 0 bases and 0 bases, with 8 bases remaining between them.

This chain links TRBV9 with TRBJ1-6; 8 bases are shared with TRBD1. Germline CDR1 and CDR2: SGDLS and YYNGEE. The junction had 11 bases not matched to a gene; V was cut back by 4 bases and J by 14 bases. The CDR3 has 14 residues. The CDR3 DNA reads TGTGCCAGCAGCAACGGGACAGGCATTAGTGCCCTCCACTTT. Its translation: CASSNGTGISALHF.

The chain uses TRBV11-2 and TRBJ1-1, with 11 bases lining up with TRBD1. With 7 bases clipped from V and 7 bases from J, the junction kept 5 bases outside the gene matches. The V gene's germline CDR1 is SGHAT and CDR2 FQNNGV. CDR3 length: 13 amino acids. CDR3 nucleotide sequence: TGTGCCAGCATCGGACAGGGGGCCGGTGAAGCTTTCTTT. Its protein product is CASIGQGAGEAFF. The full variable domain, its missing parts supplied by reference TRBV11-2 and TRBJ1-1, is EAGVAQSPRYKIIEKRQSVAFWCNPISGHATLYWYQQILGQGPKLLIQFQNNGVVDDSQLPKDRFSAERLKGVDSTLKIQPAKLEDSAVYLCASIGQGAGEAFFGQGTRLTVV.

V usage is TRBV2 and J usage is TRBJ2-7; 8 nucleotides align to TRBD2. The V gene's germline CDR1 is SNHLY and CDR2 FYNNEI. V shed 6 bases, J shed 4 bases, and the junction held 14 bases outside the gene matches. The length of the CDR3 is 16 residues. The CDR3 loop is CASRETSADSAYEQYF. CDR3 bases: TGTGCCAGCAGAGAGACTAGCGCAGATAGCGCTTACGAGCAGTACTTC.